This TCR beta chain was sequenced during a study of T-cell memory formation after mild COVID-19. Findings and caveats of the study: Confirmation was lacking for SARS-CoV-2 specificity of second-wave clones that peaked on day 37. Contracting CD8+ clones were enriched in EMRA, CD4+ mainly in CM and EM. That cross-reactive memory joined was suggested by some responding clones appearing in pre-infection memory.

On this clonotype itself: No antigen is known for it.

5'RACE primed from the constant segment yielded TCR alpha and TCR beta cDNA libraries bearing sample barcodes and UMIs. TCRdb itself ran the 5' RACE reads through MiXCR, one entry per CDR3 protein. The sample has around 90,000 distinct CDR3 sequences; about 12% are singletons. V dropped 7 bases and J dropped 3 bases, with 22 bases sitting between them. The CDR3 is made up of 16 amino acids. The germline CDR1 and CDR2 sequences are SGHRS and YFSETQ. Sequenced sample: PBMCs or a T cell subset sorted from them (not recorded which). The chain carries TRBV5-1 and TRBJ1-1; tentative D call: TRBD1 (5 bases). This receptor was identified in an adult woman who had mild COVID-19 (a few samples of this study predate the infection). Cell type and time point are not known. In nucleotides, the CDR3 is TGCGCCAGCCCCCCAATATCCTCGGGGGTGGACACTGAAGCTTTCTTT. It specifies CASPPISSGVDTEAFF. Combining the CDR3 with reference TRBV5-1 and TRBJ1-1 gives the whole variable domain KAGVTQTPRYLIKTRGQQVTLSCSPISGHRSVSWYQQTPGQGLQFLFEYFSETQRNKGNFPGRFSGRQFSNSRSEMNVSTLELGDSALYLCASPPISSGVDTEAFFGQGTRLTVV.